What follows are 31 T cell receptor beta chains derived from one specimen sequenced in a study of T cell responses to AZD1222 COVID-19 vaccine. Clones were read by immunoSEQ multiplex PCR, and TCRdb kept only the in-frame ones, dropping some. Of around 150,000 clones in the sample, 88% are singletons; the top ten hold over 4.5%. Sequenced here: peripheral blood, sampled on day 0 of AZD1222 vaccination. The origin of the receptors is an adult in good health.

The chain joins TRBV7-2 to TRBJ2-1; weak D call: TRBD1 (5 bases). Germline-derived CDR1 and CDR2 are SGHTA and FQGNSA. The CDR3 sequence is 16 residues long. V was clipped by 0 bases and J by 3 bases, with 12 bases between them. The CDR3 loop is CASSLAQLRGYNEQFF. The CDR3 DNA follows: TGTGCCAGCAGCTTAGCGCAACTTAGGGGCTACAATGAGCAGTTCTTC. The variable domain in full, with the rest retrieved from reference TRBV7-2 and TRBJ2-1, is GAGVSQSPSNKVTEKGKDVELRCDPISGHTALYWYRQSLGQGLEFLIYFQGNSAPDKSGLPSDRFSAERTGGSVSTLTIQRTQQEDSAVYLCASSLAQLRGYNEQFFGPGTRLTVL.

The chain carries TRBV28 and TRBJ1-5; TRBD1 matches 8 bases. The CDR3 extends over 16 amino acids. CDR1 and CDR2 from the germline V gene are MDHEN and SYDVKM. Losses at the gene ends were 5 bases for V and 5 bases for J; bases not matched to a gene: 11. Written as DNA, the CDR3 is TGTGCCAGCAGTCCCCTGCAGGGGGCATCCCATCAGCCCCAGCATTTT. It is translated as CASSPLQGASHQPQHF.

Only one count was recorded for this clone. CDR3 sequence reads: CASSQEGSGRIEQFF. CDR3 nucleotides: TGCGCCAGCAGCCAAGAGGGTTCCGGACGAATTGAGCAGTTCTTC. This chain links TRBV4-3 with TRBJ2-1; D unclear. The germline V and J ends were trimmed by 0 bases and 9 bases, with 15 bases remaining between them. Germline CDR1 reads LGHNA; CDR2 reads YSLEER. This CDR3 comprises 15 residues.

This sequence joins TRBV18 and TRBJ1-5, with 12 bases lining up with TRBD1. Germline V gives CDR1 KGHSH, CDR2 LQKENI. The V gene end was trimmed by 4 bases and the J gene end by 7 bases; junction bases not matched to a gene: 5. The length of the CDR3 is 15 residues. The CDR3 sequence: CASSQGQGAWQPQHF. CDR3 in DNA: TGTGCCAGCTCACAGGGACAGGGGGCATGGCAGCCCCAGCATTTT.

V is TRBV29-1 and J is TRBJ2-7; D remains ambiguous. This CDR3 has 10 amino acids. Germline CDR1 and CDR2: SQVTM and ANQGSEA. V was cut by 1 base and J by 5 bases, with 3 bases left in between. The CDR3 nucleotides read TGCAGCGTTGAAGGCCACGAGCAGTACTTC. Encoded protein: CSVEGHEQYF.

This chain joins TRBV3-1 (or the pseudogene TRBV3-2) and TRBJ1-1, with D possibly being TRBD1 (5 bases). The V end was cut by 2 bases, the J end by 2 bases, with 12 bases between. CDR1 LGHDT and CDR2 YNNKEL come from the germline V gene (reference sequence). The CDR3 has 15 residues. In DNA form, the CDR3 reads TGTGCCAGCAGCCAACTTTCGCAGGGAAACACTGAAGCTTTCTTT. It specifies CASSQLSQGNTEAFF.

This clone has a handful of counts. The chain has TRBV6-2 or TRBV6-3 and TRBJ2-7; 9 nucleotides align to TRBD1. Trimming took 2 bases from V and 3 from J; bases not matched to a gene: 2. The CDR3 consists of 14 residues. Germline V lookup: CDR1 MNHEY, CDR2 SVGEGT. This CDR3 is CASSYMGQGYEQYF. The CDR3 DNA is TGTGCCAGCAGTTACATGGGACAGGGCTACGAGCAGTACTTC.

This clone has only one observation. The chain has TRBV9 and TRBJ2-1; 13 nucleotides agree with TRBD2. Germline V gene sequence: CDR1 SGDLS, CDR2 YYNGEE. This CDR3 contains 16 residues. V dropped 2 bases and J dropped 7; count of bases not matched to a gene: 6. The CDR3 spells CASSVPTSGRENEQFF. The CDR3 region has the DNA TGTGCCAGCAGCGTCCCTACTAGCGGGAGGGAAAATGAGCAGTTCTTC.

The genes are TRBV28 and TRBJ1-2, with 7 bases aligning to TRBD1. V lost 5 bases to trimming and J lost 7 bases; unmatched junction nucleotides: 4. Germline-derived CDR1 and CDR2 are MDHEN and SYDVKM. The CDR3 covers 12 residues. CDR3 coding DNA: TGTGCCAGCAGTCAACAGGGGAGTGGCTACACCTTC. This translates into CASSQQGSGYTF.

The chain uses TRBV5-1 and TRBJ1-5; weak D call: TRBD1 (5 bases). V shed 4 bases and J shed 5 bases, with 16 bases lying between them. The CDR3 spans 15 residues. In germline, CDR1 is SGHRS, CDR2 YFSETQ. Written as DNA, the CDR3 is TGCGCCAGCAGCCCTTGGGGCGGGGACGATCAGCCCCAGCATTTT. Translated: CASSPWGGDDQPQHF.

This chain uses TRBV5-4 with TRBJ1-3; the D is unclear. There are 14 residues in the CDR3. Germline CDR1 is SGHNT and CDR2 is YYREEE (reference sequence). Trimming took 1 base from V and 0 from J, leaving 5 bases between them. In nucleotides, the CDR3 is TGTGCCAGCAGCTTGTGGAACTCTGGAAACACCATATATTTT. Translated, it gives CASSLWNSGNTIYF.

The chain combines TRBV7-2 with TRBJ1-2; 7 bases line up with TRBD1. With 5 bases clipped from V and 3 bases from J, the junction kept 3 bases outside the gene matches. In germline, CDR1 is SGHTA, CDR2 FQGNSA. The CDR3 loop spans 13 amino acids. The chain's CDR3 is CASSAGQHYGYTF. Here the CDR3 DNA reads TGTGCCAGCAGCGCGGGACAGCACTATGGCTACACCTTC. The variable domain in full, with the rest retrieved from reference TRBV7-2 and TRBJ1-2, is GAGVSQSPSNKVTEKGKDVELRCDPISGHTALYWYRQSLGQGLEFLIYFQGNSAPDKSGLPSDRFSAERTGGSVSTLTIQRTQQEDSAVYLCASSAGQHYGYTFGSGTRLTVV.

This chain links TRBV20-1 with TRBJ2-2; D gene uncertain. Trimming cost V 2 bases and J 17 bases, with 12 bases left between them. CDR3 size: 10 residues. CDR1 DFQATT and CDR2 SNEGSKA come from the germline V gene (reference sequence). The CDR3 protein is CSARSTRLFF. The DNA of the CDR3 is TGCAGTGCTAGATCTACCCGACTCTTTTTT.

The rearrangement links TRBV19 to TRBJ1-2; 7 positions agree with TRBD1. The CDR3 length is 15 residues. Germline V CDR1 and CDR2: LNHDA, SQIVND (reference sequence). The V and J ends lost 4 bases and 6 bases, in that order; junction bases with no gene match: 11. The CDR3 here is CASSRADRAVDGYTF. The CDR3 coding sequence is TGTGCCAGTAGTAGAGCCGACAGGGCGGTTGATGGCTACACCTTC.

This rearrangement joins TRBV7-2 to TRBJ2-1, with D perhaps matching TRBD2 (5 bases). Trimming took off 4 bases at V and 4 bases at J, with 11 bases between the two ends. This CDR3 has 14 residues. CDR1 and CDR2 from the germline V gene are SGHTA and FQGNSA. The CDR3 sequence is CASSSAGWYNEQFF. CDR3 in DNA: TGTGCCAGCAGCTCCGCGGGCTGGTACAATGAGCAGTTCTTC. The full variable domain, its missing parts supplied by reference TRBV7-2 and TRBJ2-1, is GAGVSQSPSNKVTEKGKDVELRCDPISGHTALYWYRQSLGQGLEFLIYFQGNSAPDKSGLPSDRFSAERTGGSVSTLTIQRTQQEDSAVYLCASSSAGWYNEQFFGPGTRLTVL.

The chain employs TRBV3-1 (or the pseudogene TRBV3-2) and TRBJ1-6; no firm D call. The CDR3 runs 14 residues. Germline CDR1 reads LGHDT; CDR2 reads YNNKEL (reference sequence). Trimming pared 1 base from V and 8 bases from J, leaving 9 bases between. Written as DNA, the CDR3 is TGTGCCAGCAGCCAAGGATGGGGAGATTCACCCCTCCACTTT. It translates to CASSQGWGDSPLHF.

This chain joins TRBV19 and TRBJ2-2; 7 bases are a match to TRBD1. CDR1 and CDR2 (germline): LNHDA, SQIVND (reference sequence). V was pared by 4 bases and J by 6 bases, with 5 bases of the junction left unmatched. The CDR3 length is 14 residues. This CDR3 is CASSTIQGPGELFF. In DNA, the CDR3 is TGTGCCAGTAGTACTATACAGGGGCCCGGGGAGCTGTTTTTT.

The chain combines TRBV9 with TRBJ1-3, with D possibly matching TRBD1 (6 bases). The ends were cut back, 0 bases at V and 1 base at J, with 14 bases in the middle. Germline V gene sequence: CDR1 SGDLS, CDR2 YYNGEE. The CDR3 has 17 amino acids. The CDR3 region is CASSVATGQGSGNTIYF. The DNA for the CDR3 is TGTGCCAGCAGCGTAGCTACGGGTCAGGGGTCTGGAAACACCATATATTTT.

This chain uses TRBV28 with TRBJ1-6; tentative D call: TRBD1 (6 bases). V was pared by 6 bases and J by 5 bases, with 11 bases between. Germline CDR1 and CDR2: MDHEN and SYDVKM. This CDR3 spans 14 amino acids. The CDR3, as DNA: TGTGCCAGCAGGGGAGACAGGAATAATTCACCCCTCCACTTT. Amino acids: CASRGDRNNSPLHF.

The chain uses TRBV6-6 and TRBJ2-2; tentatively, D is TRBD2 (5 bases). Trimming pared 6 bases from V and 8 bases from J, leaving 13 bases between. CDR1 is MNHNY and CDR2 is SVGAGI in the germline V gene (reference sequence). CDR3 length equals 13 residues. CDR3 sequence reads: CASSRTSTGELFF. The CDR3 DNA is TGTGCCAGCAGCCGCACTAGTACTGGGGAGCTGTTTTTT.

The chain uses TRBV19 and TRBJ1-3; no clear D. CDR1 and CDR2 from the germline V gene are LNHDA and SQIVND (reference sequence). CDR3 length: 14 amino acids. Trimming shortened V by 9 bases and J by 4 bases, and 16 bases separated the two germline ends. DNA of the CDR3: TGTGCCAGCCTCCGGGAGAGAACGGGAAACACCATATATTTT. Translation: CASLRERTGNTIYF.

The V and J genes are TRBV28 and TRBJ1-6; D is perhaps TRBD1 (5 bases). The CDR3 runs 13 residues. Germline V gene lookup returns CDR1 MDHEN and CDR2 SYDVKM. V was trimmed by 10 bases and J by 7 bases, leaving 14 bases between them. DNA of the CDR3: TGTGCCACCCACACCAGGGACAATTCACCCCTCCACTTT. It yields the protein CATHTRDNSPLHF.

The V call is TRBV10-3, the J call TRBJ2-7; 13 bases are a match to TRBD2. The CDR3 has 16 amino acids. Germline CDR1 ENHRY, CDR2 SYGVKD. The V gene end was trimmed by 2 bases and the J gene end by 0 bases; junction bases not matched to a gene: 1. CDR3 sequence reads: CAISEGLAGASYEQYF. The CDR3 DNA follows: TGTGCCATCAGTGAGGGACTAGCGGGGGCCTCCTACGAGCAGTACTTC.

The V and J genes are TRBV28 and TRBJ2-3; D gene unclear. CDR3 length: 14 amino acids. The ends were cut back, 2 bases at V and 9 bases at J, with 15 bases in the middle. CDR1 MDHEN and CDR2 SYDVKM come from the germline V gene. CDR3 sequence: CASSLVGVSRTQYF. The CDR3 DNA reads as TGTGCCAGCAGTTTAGTTGGGGTTTCTCGGACGCAGTATTTT. Together with reference TRBV28 and TRBJ2-3, the CDR3 gives the full variable domain: DVKVTQSSRYLVKRTGEKVFLECVQDMDHENMFWYRQDPGLGLRLIYFSYDVKMKEKGDIPEGYSVSREKKERFSLILESASTNQTSMYLCASSLVGVSRTQYFGPGTRLTVL.

The chain carries TRBV5-5 and TRBJ1-1; D is unresolved. The CDR3 sequence is 13 residues long. Trimming pared 3 bases from V and 4 bases from J, leaving 10 bases between. Germline V gives CDR1 SGHKS, CDR2 YYEKEE (reference sequence). CDR3 sequence reads: CASSSDSLTEAFF. The CDR3 region has the DNA TGTGCCAGCAGCTCAGACTCCCTCACTGAAGCTTTCTTT.

The gene calls are TRBV27 and TRBJ2-1; D is tentatively TRBD1 or TRBD2 (6 bases each). This CDR3 region has 17 residues. Germline assignment: CDR1 MNHEY and CDR2 SMNVEV (reference sequence). Trimming took off 4 bases at V and 2 bases at J, with 18 bases between the two ends. CDR3 in DNA: TGTGCCAGCAGTTCAAGGGGGGACATAAATCCCTACAATGAGCAGTTCTTC. Protein sequence: CASSSRGDINPYNEQFF.

The chain carries TRBV2 and TRBJ2-3; 9 bases line up with TRBD2. CDR3 length equals 15 residues. Germline lookup yields CDR1 SNHLY and CDR2 FYNNEI. After removal of 5 bases from V and 0 bases from J, the junction contained 3 bases not matched to a gene. The CDR3 nucleotides are TGTGCCAGCAGTTTTAGCGGGGGTAGCACAGATACGCAGTATTTT. It encodes CASSFSGGSTDTQYF.

This rearrangement joins TRBV5-1 to TRBJ1-2, with 7 bases fitting TRBD1. The CDR3 loop spans 13 amino acids. J gave up 3 bases and V 4 bases, and 3 bases lay outside the gene matches. Germline V gene data show CDR1 as SGHRS and CDR2 as YFSETQ. This chain's CDR3 is CASSRDSYYGYTF. The CDR3 bases are TGCGCCAGCAGCCGGGACAGCTACTATGGCTACACCTTC.

The CDR3: CASSLASGQIFNSPLHF. For the CDR3, the DNA is TGTGCCAGCAGCTTAGCCTCGGGACAGATATTCAATTCACCCCTCCACTTT. The chain recombines TRBV7-2 with TRBJ1-6, with 7 positions matching TRBD1. CDR1 is SGHTA, CDR2 FQGNSA, per germline. CDR3 length equals 17 residues. The V and J ends lost 0 bases and 7 bases, in that order; junction bases with no gene match: 9.

V gene TRBV7-2 combines with J gene TRBJ1-1; D may be TRBD1 (5 bases). The CDR3 contains 14 residues. Germline V lookup: CDR1 SGHTA, CDR2 FQGNSA. V was shortened by 5 bases and J by 3 bases, with 13 bases between the two germline ends. The CDR3 nucleotides are TGTGCCAGCAGCCGGGGACGGGAGTACACTGAAGCTTTCTTT. It specifies CASSRGREYTEAFF.

The chain uses TRBV14 and TRBJ2-3; D is unclear. This CDR3 is 13 amino acids long. V was trimmed by 0 bases and J by 6 bases, leaving 7 bases between them. Germline V CDR1 and CDR2: SGHDN, FVKESK. Here the CDR3 reads CASSQDNSDTQYF. CDR3 DNA: TGTGCCAGCAGCCAAGATAACTCGGATACGCAGTATTTT.